The 15 T cell receptor beta chains given below trace back to one sample, sequenced in a study of T cells after yellow fever vaccination. Each CDR3 protein gets one entry after TCRdb re-called the 5' RACE reads with MiXCR. Among some 560,000 distinct CDR3 sequences listed, roughly 17% were seen once. Sample: PBMCs, taken about 5 days after the first yellow fever vaccination. The receptors here all came from a young man who received the YFV17D yellow fever vaccine.

This chain connects TRBV6-5 to TRBJ2-5; maybe TRBD2 (6 bases). CDR3 length: 15 residues. Germline CDR1 and CDR2: MNHEY and SVGAGI. V shed 3 bases and J shed 5 bases, with 16 bases lying between them. The CDR3 protein is CASSYAGSPDETQYF. In DNA, the CDR3 is TGTGCCAGCAGTTATGCGGGATCCCCCGACGAGACCCAGTACTTC.

This clonotype has at least ten counts. The rearrangement links TRBV7-9 to TRBJ1-1; D is perhaps TRBD1 (5 bases). The V end was cut by 3 bases, the J end by 4 bases, with 12 bases between. CDR3 length: 14 amino acids. CDR1 SEHNR and CDR2 FQNEAQ come from the germline V gene (reference sequence). The CDR3 spells CASSLPRDGTEAFF. In nucleotides, the CDR3 is TGTGCCAGCAGCTTGCCCAGGGATGGCACTGAAGCTTTCTTT.

This clonotype was counted many times. The CDR3 coding sequence is TGCAGTGCTAGAGGTACAGGGCGCCAGCCCCAGCATTTT. Translated: CSARGTGRQPQHF. J is TRBJ1-5 and V is TRBV20-1; D is perhaps TRBD1 (6 bases). V was shortened by 1 base and J by 7 bases, with 11 bases between the two germline ends. The germline CDR1 and CDR2 sequences are DFQATT and SNEGSKA (reference sequence). CDR3 size: 13 residues.

CDR3 DNA: TGTGCCAGCAGCTTCGTGGGGTTCCAAGAGACCCAGTACTTC. Encoded protein: CASSFVGFQETQYF. J is TRBJ2-5 and V is TRBV7-2, with D unresolved. V dropped 3 bases and J dropped 1 base, with 9 bases sitting between them. This CDR3 is built from 14 residues. Germline CDR1 reads SGHTA; CDR2 reads FQGNSA.

J is TRBJ1-1 and V is TRBV20-1; D is possibly TRBD1 (5 bases). The V gene lost 5 bases and the J gene lost 4 bases, with 20 bases spanning the gap. This CDR3 region has 15 residues. Germline V lookup: CDR1 DFQATT, CDR2 SNEGSKA (reference sequence). CDR3 DNA sequence: TGCAGTGCTCCTACTCCGGGGGAGCTCAGCACTGAAGCTTTCTTT. Protein: CSAPTPGELSTEAFF.

The genes are TRBV2 and TRBJ2-5; the D is unclear. This CDR3 is 15 amino acids long. In germline, CDR1 is SNHLY, CDR2 FYNNEI. The V and J ends lost 2 bases and 4 bases respectively, with 14 bases between them. Here the CDR3 DNA reads TGTGCCAGCAGTGAAACCCGCTCGGTATTAGAGACCCAGTACTTC. Translation: CASSETRSVLETQYF.

The V and J genes are TRBV27 and TRBJ2-7; either TRBD1 or TRBD2 may supply D (5 bases each). The germline V gene has CDR1 MNHEY and CDR2 SMNVEV (reference sequence). The CDR3 runs to 16 residues. Trimming took 3 bases from V and 0 from J, leaving 15 bases between them. The CDR3, as DNA: TGTGCCAGCAGTTTTGGGGCGGGCCTCAGCTCCTACGAGCAGTACTTC. Protein product: CASSFGAGLSSYEQYF.

This clonotype was counted many times. The V gene is TRBV12-3 or TRBV12-4, the J gene TRBJ1-5; 8 bases are a match to TRBD1. CDR3 size: 14 residues. The V and J ends lost 5 bases and 6 bases, in that order; junction bases with no gene match: 6. The CDR3 coding sequence is TGTGCCAGCAGTCCAGGACAGGGAAGTCAGCCCCAGCATTTT. Translating gives CASSPGQGSQPQHF.

The chain combines TRBV19 with TRBJ2-4, with 7 bases that match TRBD1. The CDR3 consists of 13 residues. V trimming: 10 bases; J trimming: 6 bases; junction bases outside the gene matches: 9. The germline V gene encodes CDR1 LNHDA and CDR2 SQIVND (reference sequence). CDR3 in DNA: TGTGCCACCGGTGAACAGGGGTCAAACATTCAGTACTTC. Amino acid sequence: CATGEQGSNIQYF.

This chain connects TRBV15 to TRBJ2-2; D not resolved. The CDR3 spans 12 residues. Trimming removed 4 bases at V and 7 bases at J, with 7 bases between. Germline loops: CDR1 LNHNV, CDR2 YYDKDF (reference sequence). CDR3 sequence: CATSTIHGELFF. In DNA form, the CDR3 reads TGTGCCACCAGCACGATTCACGGGGAGCTGTTTTTT.

This clonotype was picked up a small number of times. The chain carries TRBV29-1 and TRBJ2-2; no reliable D call. This CDR3 is built from 14 residues. With 4 bases removed from V and 4 bases from J, the gap between germline ends came to 13 bases. The germline V gene has CDR1 SQVTM and CDR2 ANQGSEA. CDR3 coding DNA: TGCAGCGTTGCAAGTCAGGAAATCACCGGGGAGCTGTTTTTT. Protein: CSVASQEITGELFF.

This clonotype turned up a few times. The chain couples TRBV7-6 to TRBJ2-7; 10 bases agree with TRBD1. Germline lookup yields CDR1 SGHVS and CDR2 FNYEAQ. V lost 5 bases, J lost 2 bases, and 9 bases stayed unmatched. This CDR3 is 16 amino acids long. The CDR3 sequence is CASSPRQGALPYEQYF. The CDR3 coding sequence is TGTGCCAGCAGCCCAAGACAGGGGGCGCTTCCCTACGAGCAGTACTTC.

This clonotype has just a few counts. The chain has TRBV7-9 and TRBJ2-5, with D perhaps matching TRBD2 (6 bases). This CDR3 has 15 residues. Germline V lookup: CDR1 SEHNR, CDR2 FQNEAQ (reference sequence). V was clipped by 7 bases and J by 0 bases, with 15 bases between them. The DNA for the CDR3 is TGTGCCAGCAACGAAGGGACTGCTTACCAAGAGACCCAGTACTTC. It yields the protein CASNEGTAYQETQYF.

This clonotype was detected a few times. This chain connects TRBV7-3 to TRBJ1-2, with TRBD1 as a possible D gene (6 bases). Germline V lookup: CDR1 SGHTA, CDR2 FQGTGA. Trimming took 5 bases from V and 6 from J, leaving 13 bases between them. The CDR3 spans 13 residues. CDR3: CASSRRGGDGYTF. CDR3 nucleotides: TGTGCCAGCAGCAGGAGGGGGGGGGATGGCTACACCTTC.

The chain has TRBV12-5 and TRBJ2-7; D is ambiguous. V dropped 6 bases and J dropped 1 base, with 7 bases sitting between them. The CDR3 consists of 12 residues. In germline, CDR1 is LGHNT, CDR2 FRNRAP. The CDR3 region is CASGPDSYEQYF. The CDR3 region has the DNA TGTGCTAGTGGACCGGATTCCTACGAGCAGTACTTC.